This passage covers 5 T cell receptor beta chains from one sample sequenced in a study of blood T cell repertoires in COVID-19 (TCRdb year 2020). Library preparation was by the immunoSEQ multiplex PCR assay. Sourced from immuneACCESS, this table was stored by TCRdb with only in-frame sequences that have V and J called. A share of the clones is absent; for the studies checked, an unresolved V gene accounts for under half, and the remainder has no known explanation. The sample includes 290,000 or so clones, with around 90% observed a single time. Roughly 1.3% of the sample goes to the ten largest clones. The source material was peripheral blood. Receptors were obtained from a man in his 70s with acute or convalescent COVID-19.

The chain uses TRBV13 and TRBJ2-3, with TRBD1 as a possible D gene (6 bases). This CDR3 region has 13 residues. Germline CDR1 and CDR2: PRHDT and FYEKMQ (reference sequence). Trimming left V 4 bases short and J 6 bases short, with 11 bases between. CDR3 loop: CASSWGRGDTQYF. The CDR3 nucleotides are TGTGCCAGCAGCTGGGGTAGGGGGGATACGCAGTATTTT.

The J gene is TRBJ2-1, the V gene TRBV7-9, with TRBD2 matching over 10 bases. J was trimmed by 3 bases and V by 5 bases; bases with no gene match: 10. The CDR3 is 17 residues long. Per the germline V gene, CDR1 is SEHNR and CDR2 is FQNEAQ (reference sequence). The CDR3 here is CASSPGRTSGHYNEQFF. CDR3 nucleotides: TGTGCCAGCAGCCCAGGCCGGACTAGCGGCCACTACAATGAGCAGTTCTTC.

The chain links TRBV19 to TRBJ1-1; TRBD1 aligns across 9 bases. Losses at the gene ends were 5 bases for V and 3 bases for J; bases not matched to a gene: 4. The CDR3 extends over 14 amino acids. The germline CDR1 and CDR2 sequences are LNHDA and SQIVND (reference sequence). CDR3 loop: CASSLGQGDTEAFF. The CDR3 coding sequence is TGTGCCAGTAGTCTGGGACAGGGTGACACTGAAGCTTTCTTT.

This clone was picked up one time. This chain links TRBV20-1 with TRBJ2-2; TRBD1 matches 10 bases. The CDR3 covers 19 residues. Germline assignment: CDR1 DFQATT and CDR2 SNEGSKA (reference sequence). Losses at the gene ends were 3 bases for V and 5 bases for J; bases not matched to a gene: 18. CDR3: CSASGLFGTGEVSTGELFF. The CDR3 nucleotides are TGCAGTGCTAGTGGGCTTTTCGGGACAGGGGAAGTCTCAACCGGGGAGCTGTTTTTT.

The chain is built from TRBV3-1 (or the pseudogene TRBV3-2) and TRBJ2-1; 8 bases fit TRBD1. Trimming removed 3 bases from V and 9 bases from J; junction bases left unmatched: 4. The V gene's germline CDR1 is LGHDT and CDR2 YNNKEL (reference sequence). There are 13 residues in the CDR3. DNA for the CDR3: TGTGCCAGCAGCCACGGACAGGGTGCTGAGCAGTTCTTC. Encoded protein: CASSHGQGAEQFF.